The clone carrying this TCR beta chain showed up just a few times. Antigen: not known. TCRdb re-derived calls from the reads in MiXCR, one entry per CDR3 protein. The repertoire has some 560,000 distinct CDR3 sequences, roughly 42% of them found once; the top ten carry about 48%. The sample belongs to a study of T cell repertoires in cytomegalovirus infection. Turning to the study itself: As its CMV epitopes, the study selected recently identified HLA-C-restricted and well-studied HLA-B-restricted targets. TCR beta signatures that were public indicated CMV infection and matching HLA type. Regarding the study as a whole: Accumulated public TCR beta family frequency recognized individuals carrying CMV together with the relevant HLA. Ex vivo responses were dominated by HLA-C-restricted CMV-specific TCR beta clonotypes.

The junction had 9 bases not matched to a gene; V was cut back by 5 bases and J by 2 bases. The germline V gene encodes CDR1 DFQATT and CDR2 SNEGSKA (reference sequence). This CDR3 is built from 16 residues. The sample was cultured PBMCs, taken from culture after CMV antigen stimulation. The sequence came from a human donor in good health (CMV status not recorded). Some clones in this sample may be carry-over from other donors' samples. V gene TRBV20-1 combines with J gene TRBJ2-3, with 11 bases fitting TRBD2. The DNA of the CDR3 is TGCAGTGCTTCCGGGGCTAGCGGGGGGAACACAGATACGCAGTATTTT. Protein product: CSASGASGGNTDTQYF.